Listed here are 19 T cell receptor beta chains from one sample, sequenced in a study of blood T cell repertoires in COVID-19. The table came from immunoSEQ multiplex PCR; TCRdb's copy has only in-frame clones and leaves some out. The data hold fewer than 250,000 clones, with approximately 83% observed a single time. The specimen sequenced was PBMCs or T cells enriched from blood (not recorded which). The receptors derive from a woman in her 40s who had been exposed to COVID-19.

The chain links TRBV5-4 to TRBJ2-1; 9 positions match TRBD2. V shed 0 bases and J 7 bases; nucleotides not matched to a gene: 11. The germline V gene encodes CDR1 SGHNT and CDR2 YYREEE (reference sequence). The CDR3 totals 17 residues. The CDR3 loop reads CASSLGGLASAVNEQFF. The CDR3 nucleotides read TGTGCCAGCAGCTTGGGTGGACTAGCGAGTGCGGTGAATGAGCAGTTCTTC.

The V call is TRBV19, the J call TRBJ1-2; the match to TRBD1 covers 11 bases. Germline CDR1 and CDR2: LNHDA and SQIVND (reference sequence). This CDR3 spans 15 amino acids. V shed 4 bases, J shed 4 bases, and the junction held 5 bases outside the gene matches. CDR3 sequence (DNA): TGTGCCAGTAGTAAAGCTGGGACAGGGGGCTATGGCTACACCTTC. Translation gives CASSKAGTGGYGYTF.

The chain combines TRBV19 with TRBJ2-3; the match to TRBD1 covers 7 bases. CDR3 length equals 16 residues. The V and J ends lost 5 bases and 4 bases, in that order; junction bases with no gene match: 12. The germline V gene has CDR1 LNHDA and CDR2 SQIVND (reference sequence). The CDR3 loop reads CASSPWDSGGSDTQYF. The CDR3 region has the DNA TGTGCCAGTAGTCCCTGGGACAGCGGTGGCTCAGATACGCAGTATTTT.

V and J are TRBV3-1 (or the pseudogene TRBV3-2) and TRBJ2-7, with 9 bases matching TRBD1. V gave up 4 bases and J gave up 3 bases; unmatched junction bases: 10. The CDR3 consists of 16 residues. CDR1 LGHDT and CDR2 YNNKEL come from the germline V gene (reference sequence). CDR3 bases: TGTGCCAGCAGCCCTTTCCCGGGACAGGGCCTCTACGAGCAGTACTTC. Translated, it gives CASSPFPGQGLYEQYF.

This clone has just one count. The chain recombines TRBV3-1 (or the pseudogene TRBV3-2) with TRBJ2-2; TRBD1 might be the D (6 bases). The length of the CDR3 is 16 residues. V lost 1 base to trimming and J lost 2 bases, with 11 bases between them. The V gene's germline CDR1 is LGHDT and CDR2 YNNKEL (reference sequence). CDR3 protein: CASSQAKGTNTGELFF. CDR3 coding DNA: TGTGCCAGCAGCCAAGCTAAGGGGACAAACACCGGGGAGCTGTTTTTT.

V and J are TRBV15 and TRBJ2-1, with D possibly matching TRBD1 (5 bases). Germline V gives CDR1 LNHNV, CDR2 YYDKDF (reference sequence). The CDR3 spans 16 residues. Trimming took 6 bases from V and 0 from J, leaving 15 bases between them. The CDR3 region is CATREGALSSYNEQFF. CDR3 bases: TGTGCCACCAGGGAAGGGGCCCTGAGCTCCTACAATGAGCAGTTCTTC. The full variable domain, rest sourced from reference TRBV15 and TRBJ2-1, is DAMVIQNPRYQVTQFGKPVTLSCSQTLNHNVMYWYQQKSSQAPKLLFHYYDKDFNNEADTPDNFQSRRPNTSFCFLDIRSPGLGDTAMYLCATREGALSSYNEQFFGPGTRLTVL.

In nucleotides, the CDR3 is TGTGCCAGCAGCCCCCGGGACAGATCCTCCTTAGCTAACTATGGCTACACCTTC. Translation gives CASSPRDRSSLANYGYTF. This chain uses TRBV7-8 with TRBJ1-2, with 7 positions matching TRBD1. J was trimmed by 0 bases and V by 5 bases; bases with no gene match: 15. The CDR3 is 18 amino acids. The germline V gene has CDR1 SGHVS and CDR2 FQNEAQ.

The chain has TRBV5-4 and TRBJ2-3, with TRBD1 identical over 7 bases. V was pared by 2 bases and J by 2 bases, with 2 bases of the junction left unmatched. The CDR3 has 14 residues. Per the germline V gene, CDR1 is SGHNT and CDR2 is YYREEE (reference sequence). CDR3 sequence: CASSFEGATDTQYF. For the CDR3, the DNA is TGTGCCAGCAGCTTTGAGGGGGCCACAGATACGCAGTATTTT.

The gene calls are TRBV6-5 and TRBJ1-1; maybe TRBD1 (6 bases). V lost 5 bases to trimming and J lost 7 bases, with 20 bases between them. Germline CDR1 is MNHEY and CDR2 is SVGAGI. CDR3 length equals 15 residues. The CDR3, as DNA: TGTGCCAGCAGTCCGGGGGGGGGCGCATGGAGTGAAGCTTTCTTT. Protein product: CASSPGGGAWSEAFF.

As for this clone: In the same sample, other DNA sequences code for this CDR3. The rearrangement uses TRBV2 and TRBJ1-5; 7 bases are a match to TRBD1. Germline CDR1 and CDR2: SNHLY and FYNNEI. CDR3 size: 13 residues. Trimming cost V 6 bases and J 4 bases; bases outside gene matches: 3. This CDR3 reads CASSEGQNQPQHF. In DNA form, the CDR3 reads TGTGCCAGCAGCGAGGGACAGAATCAGCCCCAGCATTTT.

J is TRBJ1-5 and V is TRBV6-2 or TRBV6-3, with TRBD1 as a possible D gene (5 bases). The V gene lost 0 bases and the J gene lost 1 base, with 13 bases spanning the gap. The CDR3 runs to 17 residues. Germline V gene data show CDR1 as MNHEY and CDR2 as SVGEGT. The DNA of the CDR3 is TGTGCCAGCAGTTACTCGATCCAAGGGGCCAGCAATCAGCCCCAGCATTTT. Protein sequence: CASSYSIQGASNQPQHF.

The J gene is TRBJ1-6, the V gene TRBV2; D is perhaps TRBD1 (6 bases). V lost 4 bases and J lost 9, with 16 bases in between. From germline, CDR1 is SNHLY and CDR2 FYNNEI. The CDR3 extends over 15 amino acids. The CDR3 DNA reads as TGTGCCAGCAGTGCTGCGACAGGCTCGACTTCACCCCTCCACTTT. Translated: CASSAATGSTSPLHF.

This clone showed up just once. J is TRBJ2-7 and V is TRBV10-1; 9 nucleotides line up with TRBD1. The CDR3 is 13 amino acids. V was pared by 7 bases and J by 4 bases, with 5 bases of the junction left unmatched. Looked up from germline, CDR1 is WNHNN and CDR2 is SYGVQD (reference sequence). CDR3 in DNA: TGCGCCAGCACGGGGACAGGGACATACGAGCAGTACTTC. It codes for CASTGTGTYEQYF.

The chain has TRBV5-5 and TRBJ1-5; D is perhaps TRBD1 (5 bases). This CDR3 is 14 amino acids long. Trimming cost V 4 bases and J 2 bases, with 10 bases left between them. Germline V gives CDR1 SGHKS, CDR2 YYEKEE (reference sequence). CDR3 sequence: CASSPQTGNQPQHF. CDR3 DNA sequence: TGTGCCAGCAGCCCACAGACAGGCAATCAGCCCCAGCATTTT.

In DNA form, the CDR3 reads TGTGCCAGCAGCTTTCGGGGGGACCCTCAAGCCAAAAACATTCAGTACTTC. Translating it yields CASSFRGDPQAKNIQYF. The V and J genes are TRBV21-1 and TRBJ2-4; TRBD2, the table's D call, lacks a check against the DNA. TRBV21-1 is shown as a pseudogene. This CDR3 region has 17 residues.

This chain links TRBV4-3 with TRBJ1-4, with TRBD1 identical over 7 bases. Germline V gene data show CDR1 as LGHNA and CDR2 as YSLEER. V shed 0 bases and J 10 bases; nucleotides not matched to a gene: 11. This CDR3 has 16 amino acids. CDR3 loop: CASSQDNRGTGVKLFF. The CDR3 region has the DNA TGCGCCAGCAGCCAAGATAATAGGGGAACAGGGGTAAAACTGTTTTTT.

The chain links TRBV5-8 to TRBJ1-2; D might be TRBD1 (5 bases). V was shortened by 2 bases and J by 3 bases, with 20 bases between the two germline ends. Germline lookup yields CDR1 SGHTS and CDR2 YDEGEE. The CDR3 sequence is 17 residues long. The CDR3 sequence: CASSFLSHGGFDYGYTF. In DNA, the CDR3 is TGTGCCAGCAGCTTCCTCTCACACGGGGGTTTTGACTATGGCTACACCTTC.

The CDR3 reads CASSLGGRIRQHF. The CDR3 DNA reads as TGTGCCAGCAGCCTGGGGGGACGGATACGCCAGCATTTT. The J gene is TRBJ1-5, the V gene TRBV28, with TRBD1 as a possible D gene (5 bases). The germline gives CDR1 MDHEN, CDR2 SYDVKM. The CDR3 length is 13 residues. Trimming shortened V by 6 bases and J by 12 bases, and 18 bases separated the two germline ends.

The V call is TRBV5-4, the J call TRBJ2-7; D remains ambiguous. This CDR3 has 14 residues. Trimming cost V 2 bases and J 2 bases, with 11 bases left between them. The germline V gene encodes CDR1 SGHNT and CDR2 YYREEE (reference sequence). CDR3 region: CASSLLAGTYEQYF. The DNA for the CDR3 is TGTGCCAGCAGCTTATTGGCAGGTACCTACGAGCAGTACTTC.